The next 3 T cell receptor beta chains were all read from a single sample in a study of T-cell memory formation after mild COVID-19. TCRdb ran MiXCR on the 5' RACE reads and lists one entry per CDR3 protein. Of about 34,000 distinct CDR3 sequences in the sample, approximately 7.7% were seen once. Sequenced sample: PBMCs or a T cell subset sorted from them (not recorded which). The source is a man younger than 35 who had mild COVID-19 (a few samples of this study predate the infection). Cell type and time point are not known.

The sample holds many counts of this clonotype. The J gene is TRBJ1-2, the V gene TRBV6-5, with a weak D call TRBD1 (5 bases). Between the trimmed V and J ends, which lost 8 bases and 1 base, there was a span of 17 bases. This CDR3 spans 15 amino acids. Germline CDR1 and CDR2: MNHEY and SVGAGI. The CDR3 DNA sequence: TGTGCCAGCGCGGATCCACCGGGGGGTAACTATGGCTACACCTTC. This gives the protein CASADPPGGNYGYTF.

The CDR3 nucleotides are TGCAGTGCTAGATCTGCTAGCGGGTACGAGCAGTACTTC. Translated: CSARSASGYEQYF. J is TRBJ2-7 and V is TRBV20-1; 8 nucleotides align to TRBD2. The trim removed 2 bases at V and 4 bases at J, leaving 4 bases unmatched. From germline, CDR1 is DFQATT and CDR2 SNEGSKA (reference sequence). This CDR3 contains 13 residues.

This clonotype was seen many times. The CDR3 here is CASSQEFAGGPETQYF. The CDR3 coding sequence is TGCGCCAGCAGCCAAGAGTTCGCGGGGGGGCCAGAGACCCAGTACTTC. The chain joins TRBV4-3 to TRBJ2-5, with TRBD2 matching 9 bases. The CDR3 has 16 amino acids. The V gene end was trimmed by 0 bases and the J gene end by 4 bases; junction bases not matched to a gene: 6. The germline CDR1 and CDR2 sequences are LGHNA and YSLEER.